Each of the 32 T cell receptor beta chains below was sequenced from the same sample in a study of blood T cells in healthy people across ages. Through a sample-barcoded 5' primer and a J-beta primer mix, a second PCR was run for roughly 7 to 12 cycles. TCRdb itself ran the 5' RACE reads through MiXCR, one entry per CDR3 protein. Of under 800,000 distinct CDR3 sequences detected, around 20% appear once; the ten largest clones hold approximately 3.7%. Sequencing was performed on blood. Receptors were obtained from a man aged 65-85 years in good health.

This clonotype was picked up a small number of times. The conserved phenylalanine or tryptophan is not found at the CDR3 terminus, so this likely reflects a read error. This chain joins TRBV2 and TRBJ1-1; weak D call: TRBD1 (5 bases). V was cut by 4 bases and J by 11 bases, with 17 bases left in between. The CDR3 covers 13 residues. Germline V lookup: CDR1 SNHLY, CDR2 FYNNEI. This CDR3 reads CASSAELFPGAFL. The CDR3 nucleotides read TGTGCCAGCAGTGCCGAGTTGTTCCCAGGGGCTTTCCTT.

This clonotype occurred many times. This chain links TRBV10-3 with TRBJ2-7, with D tentatively TRBD1 or TRBD2 (5 bases each). Trimming took off 3 bases at V and 7 bases at J, with 16 bases between the two ends. The CDR3 is 14 residues long. Germline V lookup: CDR1 ENHRY, CDR2 SYGVKD. CDR3 in DNA: TGTGCCATCAGTGATAGTACCGGGGCTCGGGAGCAGTACTTC. Protein: CAISDSTGAREQYF.

This clonotype was found a few times. This chain uses TRBV28 with TRBJ2-7; 7 positions agree with TRBD1. V lost 2 bases and J lost 5; bases outside the gene matches: 3. In germline, CDR1 is MDHEN, CDR2 SYDVKM. The CDR3 covers 13 residues. This CDR3 is CASSLQGVHEQYF. The CDR3 bases are TGTGCCAGCAGTTTACAGGGGGTCCACGAGCAGTACTTC.

The chain joins TRBV15 to TRBJ2-5; TRBD2 is a possible D gene (6 bases). The assigned J gene may be wrong: the sequence end matches TRBJ2-7 better. This CDR3 has 17 amino acids. Germline CDR1 LNHNV, CDR2 YYDKDF (reference sequence). CDR3 sequence (DNA): TGTGCCACCAGCAGAGACAGGTCGCGGGGTAGCTCCTACGAGCAGTACTTC. Translating it yields CATSRDRSRGSSYEQYF.

This clonotype was counted a few times. The rearrangement links TRBV12-3 or TRBV12-4 to TRBJ1-4; D is uncertain. V shed 2 bases and J shed 12 bases, with 10 bases lying between them. There are 12 residues in the CDR3. This chain's CDR3 is CASSLFQDELFF. The CDR3 DNA sequence: TGTGCCAGCAGTTTATTCCAGGATGAACTGTTTTTT.

This rearrangement joins TRBV5-1 to TRBJ1-1; D is possibly TRBD1 (5 bases). The CDR3 extends over 15 amino acids. V was trimmed by 0 bases and J by 7 bases, leaving 16 bases between them. Germline values: CDR1 SGHRS, CDR2 YFSETQ. CDR3 protein: CASSLGQGAGFEAFF. DNA of the CDR3: TGCGCCAGCAGCTTGGGCCAGGGCGCCGGGTTTGAAGCTTTCTTT.

V and J are TRBV29-1 and TRBJ1-1; 9 bases map to TRBD1. The ends lost 6 bases at V and 5 bases at J; junction bases unmatched: 4. The CDR3 sequence is 12 residues long. CDR1 SQVTM and CDR2 ANQGSEA come from the germline V gene. The CDR3 DNA sequence: TGCAGCGTGACGACAGGGGGAACTGAAGCTTTCTTT. Its protein product is CSVTTGGTEAFF.

This chain joins TRBV6-1 and TRBJ2-3; D is ambiguous. The V gene lost 4 bases and the J gene lost 2 bases, with 19 bases spanning the gap. CDR1 and CDR2 from the germline V gene are MNHNS and SASEGT. The CDR3 has 17 amino acids. Written as DNA, the CDR3 is TGTGCCAGCAGTGGACCCAGGCGGCACCTGAACACAGATACGCAGTATTTT. Its translation is CASSGPRRHLNTDTQYF.

This clonotype came up many times. The rearrangement uses TRBV20-1 and TRBJ2-6; weak D call: TRBD1 (6 bases). Germline lookup yields CDR1 DFQATT and CDR2 SNEGSKA (reference sequence). CDR3 length: 15 residues. V lost 3 bases, J lost 2 bases, and 11 bases lay in between. The CDR3 protein is CSASVPGAGANVLTF. The CDR3 DNA is TGCAGTGCTAGTGTTCCAGGGGCTGGGGCCAACGTCCTGACTTTC.

A remark on this clonotype: The junction departs from the called germline gene at one end, perhaps through a read error. This chain connects TRBV6-1 to TRBJ2-3; D unresolved. This CDR3 contains 10 residues. Germline-derived CDR1 and CDR2 are MNHNS and SASEGT. This CDR3 reads CASSERWRNF. The CDR3, as DNA: TGTGCCAGCAGTGAACGGTGGCGGAACTTT.

This clonotype has a count of ten or more. The rearrangement links TRBV2 to TRBJ2-7; 11 bases match TRBD2. The germline gives CDR1 SNHLY, CDR2 FYNNEI. V lost 6 bases and J lost 5; bases outside the gene matches: 6. The CDR3 has 14 amino acids. CDR3 region: CASSTSGSIHEQYF. Here the CDR3 DNA reads TGTGCCAGCAGCACTAGCGGGAGTATCCACGAGCAGTACTTC.

This clonotype was found many times. The chain employs TRBV18 and TRBJ2-7; the match to TRBD2 covers 10 bases. Trimming removed 6 bases from V and 4 bases from J; junction bases left unmatched: 9. The CDR3 length is 15 residues. Germline assignment: CDR1 KGHSH and CDR2 LQKENI. The CDR3 nucleotides are TGTGCCAGCTCGCCCGGGGCTAGCGGGAGTTACGAGCAGTACTTC. This translates into CASSPGASGSYEQYF.

The sample holds a few counts of this clonotype. Germline and junction disagree at one end, which may indicate a read error. V gene TRBV6-5 combines with J gene TRBJ2-5, with 8 bases that match TRBD1. The CDR3 consists of 14 residues. Germline V lookup: CDR1 MNHEY, CDR2 SVGAGI. The CDR3 DNA follows: TGTGCCGGCAGCGCAGGGGGCACCACCGAGACCCAGTACTTC. Translated: CAGSAGGTTETQYF.

The chain joins TRBV28 to TRBJ2-2; D may be TRBD1 (5 bases). CDR1 is MDHEN, CDR2 SYDVKM, per germline. Trimming cost V 3 bases and J 0 bases, with 8 bases left between them. This CDR3 spans 15 amino acids. In DNA, the CDR3 is TGTGCCAGCAGTTTGACAGAACCGAACACCGGGGAGCTGTTTTTT. Translation: CASSLTEPNTGELFF.

This clonotype was detected many times. This chain joins TRBV7-9 and TRBJ1-6; TRBD1 matches 8 bases. The trim removed 5 bases at V and 5 bases at J, leaving 5 bases unmatched. Germline-derived CDR1 and CDR2 are SEHNR and FQNEAQ (reference sequence). The CDR3 extends over 15 amino acids. CDR3 sequence reads: CASSKGQGDNSPLHF. The DNA of the CDR3 is TGTGCCAGCAGCAAAGGACAGGGCGATAATTCACCCCTCCACTTT.

The V and J genes are TRBV5-1 and TRBJ2-7, with 9 nucleotides matching TRBD2. The germline gives CDR1 SGHRS, CDR2 YFSETQ. V lost 1 base and J lost 2; bases outside the gene matches: 7. This CDR3 is built from 16 residues. CDR3 amino acids: CASSLSSGRSAYEQYF. As DNA, the CDR3 is TGCGCCAGCAGCTTGAGTAGCGGGAGATCGGCCTACGAGCAGTACTTC.

This clonotype appeared a few times. At one end the junction does not follow the germline gene, possibly because of a read error. The rearrangement joins TRBV3-1 to TRBJ2-2; D is uncertain. The CDR3 sequence is 14 residues long. Germline V gene data show CDR1 as LGHDT and CDR2 as YNNKEL (reference sequence). The CDR3 region is CACSPTWGTGELFF. In nucleotides, the CDR3 is TGTGCCTGCAGCCCTACCTGGGGAACCGGGGAGCTGTTTTTT.

Only a few counts were recorded for this clonotype. The chain has TRBV7-2 and TRBJ1-5; D is ambiguous. The germline CDR1 and CDR2 sequences are SGHTA and FQGNSA. V was pared by 1 base and J by 5 bases, with 3 bases between. The CDR3 is made up of 12 amino acids. The CDR3 DNA reads TGTGCCAGCAGCTTAGTGCATCAGCCCCAGCATTTT. Protein product: CASSLVHQPQHF.

The chain links TRBV20-1 to TRBJ2-6; D gene unclear. This CDR3 is built from 12 residues. Deletions cut 0 bases from V and 5 bases from J, with 2 bases between. The V gene's germline CDR1 is DFQATT and CDR2 SNEGSKA (reference sequence). DNA of the CDR3: TGCAGTGCTAGAGAAAGGGCCAACGTCCTGACTTTC. It is translated as CSARERANVLTF.

This clonotype was observed a few times. Given the absence of the conserved phenylalanine or tryptophan at the CDR3 end, a read error is likely. The chain links TRBV3-1 to TRBJ1-5; no reliable D call. Trimming shortened V by 1 base and J by 2 bases, and 12 bases separated the two germline ends. The CDR3 runs to 16 residues. Germline V CDR1 and CDR2: LGHDT, YNNKEL (reference sequence). As DNA, the CDR3 is TGTGCCAGCAGCCAAGCCGGCACTGGGGGCAATCAGCCCCAGCATCTT. Translated: CASSQAGTGGNQPQHL.

This clonotype has more than one count but fewer than ten. The chain links TRBV12-3 or TRBV12-4 to TRBJ2-7, with a tentative D call TRBD2 (6 bases). The V end lost 1 base, the J end lost 1 base, and 8 bases lay between the germline ends. The CDR3 covers 14 residues. CDR3 DNA sequence: TGTGCCAGCAGTTTAGACGGGGGATCCTACGAGCAGTACTTC. This encodes CASSLDGGSYEQYF.

This clonotype was counted between two and nine times. This chain links TRBV20-1 with TRBJ2-4; 7 nucleotides agree with TRBD2. Trimming took 3 bases from V and 2 from J; bases not matched to a gene: 7. The CDR3 is made up of 15 amino acids. CDR1 and CDR2 from the germline V gene are DFQATT and SNEGSKA (reference sequence). The CDR3 sequence: CSASGLVGSKNIQYF. The CDR3 DNA sequence: TGCAGTGCTAGCGGACTAGTTGGGTCCAAAAACATTCAGTACTTC.

The table lists this clonotype with a few counts. The CDR3 is CASSLGIAGANEQFF. The CDR3 nucleotides are TGTGCCAGCAGCTTAGGGATAGCGGGAGCCAATGAGCAGTTCTTC. V usage is TRBV11-3 and J usage is TRBJ2-1; 9 bases agree with TRBD2. Germline loops: CDR1 SGHNT, CDR2 YENEEA. This CDR3 has 15 amino acids. Unmatched junction bases numbered 4, after V lost 1 base and J lost 6 bases.

This clonotype turned up a few times. It may be a read error: a sequence one base away is much more abundant. V usage is TRBV4-2 and J usage is TRBJ2-5, with D perhaps being TRBD1 or TRBD2 (5 bases each). TRBJ2-7 explains the end of the DNA better; the J call may be wrong. The CDR3 covers 14 residues. Germline V CDR1 and CDR2: LGHNA, YNFKEQ. The DNA of the CDR3 is TGTGCCAGCAGCCAAGGTGAGGGGACCTACGAGCAGTACTTC. Its translation is CASSQGEGTYEQYF.

A few counts support this clonotype. A read error may be the cause here, since a much bigger clone is one base away. The chain recombines TRBV19 with TRBJ2-7; D gene ambiguous. Germline-derived CDR1 and CDR2 are LNHDA and SQIVND (reference sequence). The CDR3 consists of 14 residues. CDR3: CASLGLKSSYERYF. The CDR3 DNA sequence: TGTGCCAGTCTAGGTCTGAAGAGCTCCTACGAGCGGTACTTC. Drawing the rest from reference TRBV19 and TRBJ2-7, the complete variable domain is DGGITQSPKYLFRKEGQNVTLSCEQNLNHDAMYWYRQDPGQGLRLIYYSQIVNDFQKGDIAEGYSVSREKKESFPLTVTSAQKNPTAFYLCASLGLKSSYERYFGPGTRLTVT.

This clonotype was counted between two and nine times. The chain has TRBV7-6 and TRBJ2-5; TRBD1 matches 11 bases. Matching the DNA end better, TRBJ2-7 makes the J call doubtful. The germline V gene encodes CDR1 SGHVS and CDR2 FNYEAQ. This CDR3 has 15 residues. The CDR3 region is CASSLRTGGMYEQYF. The DNA for the CDR3 is TGTGCCAGCAGCCTCCGGACAGGGGGCATGTACGAGCAGTACTTC.

The V call is TRBV7-3, the J call TRBJ2-5; 8 nucleotides line up with TRBD1. The DNA end is a closer match to TRBJ2-1, so the J assignment may be wrong. CDR3 size: 16 residues. Germline V gives CDR1 SGHTA, CDR2 FQGTGA. For the CDR3, the DNA is TGTGCCAGCAGCTTAAGCCGAGACAGGGGTATGGGTGAGCAGTTCTTC. Amino acids: CASSLSRDRGMGEQFF.

The chain is built from TRBV20-1 and TRBJ2-4, with D perhaps matching TRBD2 (5 bases). Germline CDR1 DFQATT, CDR2 SNEGSKA (reference sequence). CDR3 length: 12 residues. V lost 0 bases and J lost 7, with 7 bases in between. In nucleotides, the CDR3 is TGCAGTGCTAGAGATTGGACTAACATTCAGTACTTC. Translating gives CSARDWTNIQYF.

This clonotype has just a few counts. CDR3 residues: CASSCSRLARETQYF. The CDR3 DNA follows: TGTGCCAGCAGTTGCTCGAGGTTGGCCCGGGAGACCCAGTACTTC. V and J are TRBV6-5 and TRBJ2-5; no firm D call. V lost 4 bases and J 5 bases, leaving 17 bases between the germline ends. The CDR3 is 15 residues long. Germline values: CDR1 MNHEY, CDR2 SVGAGI.

This clonotype was counted many times. This sequence joins TRBV5-5 and TRBJ2-5; the D gene is possibly TRBD1 (6 bases). The V gene lost 4 bases and the J gene lost 1 base, with 14 bases spanning the gap. This CDR3 has 15 residues. In germline, CDR1 is SGHKS, CDR2 YYEKEE (reference sequence). CDR3 coding DNA: TGTGCCAGCAGCCGGGTAACGACAGGCCAAGAGACCCAGTACTTC. It encodes CASSRVTTGQETQYF.

This clonotype was found a few times. This chain joins TRBV7-2 and TRBJ2-1; 9 bases are a match to TRBD2. Trimming cost V 5 bases and J 2 bases; bases outside gene matches: 13. CDR1 and CDR2 (germline): SGHTA, FQGNSA. The CDR3 runs to 18 residues. The CDR3 protein is CASSVVGNSGGTYNEQFF. CDR3 nucleotide sequence: TGTGCCAGCAGCGTAGTGGGGAATAGCGGGGGTACCTACAATGAGCAGTTCTTC.

This clonotype was counted only a few times. CDR3: CASSWPATNEKLFF. The CDR3 coding sequence is TGTGCCAGCAGTTGGCCGGCAACTAATGAAAAACTGTTTTTT. The J gene is TRBJ1-4, the V gene TRBV6-5; D not certain. The CDR3 runs to 14 residues. Trimming left V 4 bases short and J 0 bases short, with 6 bases between. The germline gives CDR1 MNHEY, CDR2 SVGAGI.